The rows below give T cell receptor beta chains drawn from one sample of a study of blood T cell repertoires in COVID-19. Libraries were prepared by immunoSEQ multiplex PCR; TCRdb keeps only in-frame clonotypes and omits some of them. The repertoire holds approximately 97,000 clones, around 73% seen once, with approximately 9.6% in the top ten. Sequenced material: peripheral blood. The receptors shown here come from a man aged 60 to 69 with active or convalescent COVID-19. The CDR3 runs from the conserved cysteine through the conserved F or W. The D gene is left open where the match is weak. Not all rows give a size; the values are once, few, many and, for expanded clones, a class.

>TRBD1|TRBV30|.|TRBJ1-1
TGTGCCTGGACCCGGGACAGGGGGCGCGTAGGTGACACTGAAGCTTTCTTT
CAWTRDRGRVGDTEAFF
>TRBD1|TRBV7-9|medium-sized|TRBJ1-1
TGTGCCAGCAGCCAAAGGTCGAGCAGGGGGCGAGGCACTGAAGCTTTCTTT
CASSQRSSRGRGTEAFF
>.|TRBV7-2|few|TRBJ1-5
TGTGCCAGCAGCTCACACCCGGCGGCTGAGCCCCAGCATTTT
CASSSHPAAEPQHF
>.|TRBV6-2/TRBV6-3|.|TRBJ2-4
TGTGCCAGCAGTTACTCGAAGGGCAGGGGCCGGAACTTAGCCAAAAACATTCAGTACTTC
CASSYSKGRGRNLAKNIQYF
>TRBD2|TRBV7-3|few|TRBJ2-3
TGTGCCAGCAGCTTGTGGAGCGGGAGTAGTACAGATACGCAGTATTTT
CASSLWSGSSTDTQYF
>.|TRBV19|.|TRBJ1-6
TGTGCCAGTAGTATCGGGACTTACCGCAATTCACCCCTCCACTTT
CASSIGTYRNSPLHF
>.|TRBV27|once|TRBJ2-5
TGTGCCAGCAGTACCATCCGGACTGCTCTCGAAGAGACCCAGTACTTC
CASSTIRTALEETQYF
>.|TRBV5-1|few|TRBJ1-6
TGCGCCAGCAGCCCGCAGGAACCTTATAATTCACCCCTCCACTTT
CASSPQEPYNSPLHF
>TRBD1|TRBV7-2|.|TRBJ2-1
TGTGCCAGCAGCTCGAGACAGGGAGACTACAATGAGCAGTTCTTC
CASSSRQGDYNEQFF
>.|TRBV27|few|TRBJ2-1
TGTGCCAGCAGTCCTATGCCTGGGAGATTTGAGCAGTTCTTC
CASSPMPGRFEQFF
>.|TRBV7-2|.|TRBJ2-1
TGTGCCAGCAGCTCGGGAATAGCGGCCAATGAGCAGTTCTTC
CASSSGIAANEQFF
>.|TRBV6-5|.|TRBJ1-2
TGTGCCAGCAGTAGGGGGGGGCGTGACTATGGCTACACCTTC
CASSRGGRDYGYTF
>TRBD2|TRBV27|.|TRBJ2-3
TGTGCCAGCGAATCGACTAGCGGGAGGGACGATACGCAGTATTTT
CASESTSGRDDTQYF
>TRBD1|TRBV27|.|TRBJ1-5
TGTGCCAGCAGGGGACAGGGAGGTGGTCAGCCCCAGCATTTT
CASRGQGGGQPQHF
>.|TRBV14|few|TRBJ2-1
TGTGCCAGCAGCCCCCTCCCGGGTGAGCAGTTCTTC
CASSPLPGEQFF
>TRBD1|TRBV27|.|TRBJ2-5
TGTGCCAGCAGTTTTCTTGGGACAGGGGAAGAGACCCAGTACTTC
CASSFLGTGEETQYF
>.|TRBV24-1|.|TRBJ1-1
TGTGCCACCAATCCCAAGGGGCCCGGGAACACTGAAGCTTTCTTT
CATNPKGPGNTEAFF
>.|TRBV20-1|.|TRBJ1-2
TGCAGTGCTAGTTCGGGTAACTATGGCTACACCTTC
CSASSGNYGYTF
>TRBD1|TRBV18|.|TRBJ1-5
TGTGCCAGCTCACCCGACAGGGTATTCGTGCATTTT
CASSPDRVFVHF